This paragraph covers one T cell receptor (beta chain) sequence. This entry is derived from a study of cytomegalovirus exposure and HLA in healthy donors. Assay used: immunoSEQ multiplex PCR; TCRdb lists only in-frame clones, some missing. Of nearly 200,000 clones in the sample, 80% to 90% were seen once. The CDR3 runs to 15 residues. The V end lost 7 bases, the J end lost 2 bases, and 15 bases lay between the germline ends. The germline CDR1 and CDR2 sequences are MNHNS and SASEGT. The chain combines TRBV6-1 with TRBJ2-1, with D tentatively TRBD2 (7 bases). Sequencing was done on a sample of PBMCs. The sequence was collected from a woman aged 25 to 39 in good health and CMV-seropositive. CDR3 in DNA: TGTGCCAGCATCCCTGGGGGGGCAACCTACAATGAGCAGTTCTTC. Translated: CASIPGGATYNEQFF.